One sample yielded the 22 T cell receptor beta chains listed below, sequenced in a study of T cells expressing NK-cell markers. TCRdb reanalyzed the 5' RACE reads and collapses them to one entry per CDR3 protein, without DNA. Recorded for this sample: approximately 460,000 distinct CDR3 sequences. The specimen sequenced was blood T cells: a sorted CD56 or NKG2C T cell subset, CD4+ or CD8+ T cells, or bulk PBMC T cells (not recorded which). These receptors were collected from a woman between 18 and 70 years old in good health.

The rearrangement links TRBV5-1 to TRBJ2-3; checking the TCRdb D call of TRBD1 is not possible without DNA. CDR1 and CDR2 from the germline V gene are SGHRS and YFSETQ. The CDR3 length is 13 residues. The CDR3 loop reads CASSGTGTSTQYF.

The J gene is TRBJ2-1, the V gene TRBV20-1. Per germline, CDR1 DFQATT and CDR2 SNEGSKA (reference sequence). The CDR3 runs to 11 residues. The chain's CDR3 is CSAHFYGRQFF.

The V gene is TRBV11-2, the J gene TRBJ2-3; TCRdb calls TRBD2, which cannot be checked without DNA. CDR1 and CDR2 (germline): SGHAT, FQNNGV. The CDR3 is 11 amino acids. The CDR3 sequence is CASSPLAGQYF.

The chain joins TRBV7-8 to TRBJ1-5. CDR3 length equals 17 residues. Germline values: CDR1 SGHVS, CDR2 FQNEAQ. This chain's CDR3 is CASSLAGSSRENQPQHF.

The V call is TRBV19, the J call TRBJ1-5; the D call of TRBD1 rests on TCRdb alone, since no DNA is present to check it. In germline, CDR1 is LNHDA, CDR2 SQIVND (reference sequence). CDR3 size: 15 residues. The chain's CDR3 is CASSVIGTGGQPQHF.

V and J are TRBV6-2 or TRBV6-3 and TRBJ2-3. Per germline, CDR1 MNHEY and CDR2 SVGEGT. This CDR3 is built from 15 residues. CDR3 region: CASSLTRTLTDTQYF.

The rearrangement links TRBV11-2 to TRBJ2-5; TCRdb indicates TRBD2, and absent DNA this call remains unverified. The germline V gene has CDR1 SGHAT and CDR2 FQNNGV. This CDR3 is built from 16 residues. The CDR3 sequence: CASSYLAGGPGETQYF.

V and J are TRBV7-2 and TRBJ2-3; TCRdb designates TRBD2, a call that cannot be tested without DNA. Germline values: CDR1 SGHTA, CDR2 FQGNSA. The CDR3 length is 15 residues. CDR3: CASSLQAGGRDTQYF. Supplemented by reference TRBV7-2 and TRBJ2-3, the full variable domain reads GAGVSQSPSNKVTEKGKDVELRCDPISGHTALYWYRQSLGQGLEFLIYFQGNSAPDKSGLPSDRFSAERTGGSVSTLTIQRTQQEDSAVYLCASSLQAGGRDTQYFGPGTRLTVL.

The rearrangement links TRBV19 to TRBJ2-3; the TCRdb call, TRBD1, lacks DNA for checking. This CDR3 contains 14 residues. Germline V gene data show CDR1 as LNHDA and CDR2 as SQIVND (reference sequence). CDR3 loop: CASSDSLRPDTQYF.

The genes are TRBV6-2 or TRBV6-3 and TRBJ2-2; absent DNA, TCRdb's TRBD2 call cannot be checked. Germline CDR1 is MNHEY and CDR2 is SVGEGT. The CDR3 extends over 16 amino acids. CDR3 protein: CASTRRAGENTGELFF.

The CDR3 is CASSPRPRANTGELFF. V gene TRBV6-1 combines with J gene TRBJ2-2; TCRdb gives TRBD2 as the D gene, but with no DNA this cannot be confirmed. The CDR3 runs 16 residues. Germline CDR1 reads MNHNS; CDR2 reads SASEGT.

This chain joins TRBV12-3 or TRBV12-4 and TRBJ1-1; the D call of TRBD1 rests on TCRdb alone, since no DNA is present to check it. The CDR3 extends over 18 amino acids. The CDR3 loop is CASSSPPRLTEMNTEAFF.

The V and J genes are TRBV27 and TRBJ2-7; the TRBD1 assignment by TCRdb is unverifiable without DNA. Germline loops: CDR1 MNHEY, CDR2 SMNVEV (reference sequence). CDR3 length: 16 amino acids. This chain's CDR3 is CASSLRAGDNSYEQYF.

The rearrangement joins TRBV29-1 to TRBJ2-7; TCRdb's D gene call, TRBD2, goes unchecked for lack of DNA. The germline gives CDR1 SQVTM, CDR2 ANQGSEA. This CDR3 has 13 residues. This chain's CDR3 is CSVVLAAPYEQYF.

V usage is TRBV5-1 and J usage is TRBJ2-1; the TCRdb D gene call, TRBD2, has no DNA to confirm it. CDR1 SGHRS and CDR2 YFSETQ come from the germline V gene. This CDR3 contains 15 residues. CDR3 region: CASSPTSGGLNEQFF.

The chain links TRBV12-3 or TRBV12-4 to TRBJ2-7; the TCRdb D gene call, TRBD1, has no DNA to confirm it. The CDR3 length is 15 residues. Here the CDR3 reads CASSFFGQALGEQYF.

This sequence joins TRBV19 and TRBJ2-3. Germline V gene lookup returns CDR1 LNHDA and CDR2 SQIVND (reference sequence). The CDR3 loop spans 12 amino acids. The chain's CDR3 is CASRLLGHTQYF. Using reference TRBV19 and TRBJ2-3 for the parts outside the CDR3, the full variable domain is DGGITQSPKYLFRKEGQNVTLSCEQNLNHDAMYWYRQDPGQGLRLIYYSQIVNDFQKGDIAEGYSVSREKKESFPLTVTSAQKNPTAFYLCASRLLGHTQYFGPGTRLTVL.

The CDR3 sequence is CASGKGWTRTSNNEQFF. The genes are TRBV27 and TRBJ2-1; the TCRdb D gene call, TRBD1, has no DNA to confirm it. CDR1 is MNHEY and CDR2 is SMNVEV in the germline V gene (reference sequence). The length of the CDR3 is 17 residues.

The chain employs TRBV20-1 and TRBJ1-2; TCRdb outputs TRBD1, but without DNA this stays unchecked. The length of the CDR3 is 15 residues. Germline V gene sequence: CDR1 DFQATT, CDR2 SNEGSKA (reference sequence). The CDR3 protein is CSARAPFDRPYGYTF.

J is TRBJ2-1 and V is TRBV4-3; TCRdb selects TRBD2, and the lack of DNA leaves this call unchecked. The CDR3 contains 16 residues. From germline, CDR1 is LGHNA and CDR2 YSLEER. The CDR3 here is CASSQLSGSGGNEQFF.

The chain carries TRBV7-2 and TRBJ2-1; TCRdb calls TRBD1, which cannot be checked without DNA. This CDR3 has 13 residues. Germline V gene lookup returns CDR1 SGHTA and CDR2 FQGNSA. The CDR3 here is CASTGQNYNEQFF.

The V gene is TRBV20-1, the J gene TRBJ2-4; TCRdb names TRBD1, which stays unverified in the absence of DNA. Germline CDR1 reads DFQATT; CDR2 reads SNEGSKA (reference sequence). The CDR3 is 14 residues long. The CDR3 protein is CRASQGGAKNIQYF.